A single sample is the source of the 5 T cell receptor beta chains below, sequenced in a study of human T cells and chemical hapten exposure. Time point defined: patch test 1, 2 weeks after DPC sensitization. Treatment meaning: therapeutic diphenylcyclopropenone sensitization with weekly scalp DPC. Each CDR3 protein gets one entry after TCRdb re-called the RACE reads with MiXCR. The table lists some 350,000 distinct CDR3 sequences, approximately 6.3% of them singletons, with approximately 8.9% in the top ten. The sample in question was whole blood, obtained in connection with sensitization to the hapten diphenylcyclopropenone (DPC). All receptors derive from a young woman with alopecia areata. Some clones in this sample may be carry-over from other donors' samples.

The rearrangement uses TRBV6-1 and TRBJ1-5; D gene unclear. This CDR3 is 16 amino acids long. Deletions cut 6 bases from V and 4 bases from J, with 19 bases between. The germline V gene encodes CDR1 MNHNS and CDR2 SASEGT. The CDR3 protein is CASSGLGRLRNQPQHF. The CDR3 DNA sequence: TGTGCCAGCAGCGGACTTGGGAGGTTGCGGAATCAGCCCCAGCATTTT.

Worth noting for this clonotype: A read error may be the cause here, since a much bigger clone is one base away. In DNA form, the CDR3 reads TGTGCCAGCAGCCACAACACAGATACGCAGTATTTT. Amino acids: CASSHNTDTQYF. This chain joins TRBV3-1 and TRBJ2-3; no definite D call. V was pared by 3 bases and J by 2 bases, with 3 bases between. CDR1 is LGHDT and CDR2 is YNNKEL in the germline V gene (reference sequence). This CDR3 spans 12 amino acids.

This clonotype was seen only a few times. The chain recombines TRBV28 with TRBJ2-1; D remains ambiguous. V dropped 6 bases and J dropped 1 base, with 7 bases sitting between them. The CDR3 runs to 13 residues. Germline V gene sequence: CDR1 MDHEN, CDR2 SYDVKM. CDR3 in DNA: TGTGCCAGCAGGCAGGATTCCTACAATGAGCAGTTCTTC. Its translation is CASRQDSYNEQFF.

This chain uses TRBV2 with TRBJ2-7; D is undetermined. CDR1 and CDR2 from the germline V gene are SNHLY and FYNNEI. Trimming stripped 0 bases from V and 1 base from J, with 16 bases between. CDR3 size: 17 residues. CDR3 DNA: TGTGCCAGCAGTGAAGCGCTTGGGTTAACAGCTTCCTACGAGCAGTACTTC. As protein: CASSEALGLTASYEQYF.

The V and J genes are TRBV6-2 or TRBV6-3 and TRBJ1-2; D gene uncertain. CDR1 MNHEY and CDR2 SVGEGT come from the germline V gene. Trimming removed 7 bases at V and 5 bases at J, with 11 bases between. The CDR3 spans 12 residues. The CDR3 DNA sequence: TGTGCCAGCACCCCGGTCGGATATGGCTACACCTTC. Protein: CASTPVGYGYTF.